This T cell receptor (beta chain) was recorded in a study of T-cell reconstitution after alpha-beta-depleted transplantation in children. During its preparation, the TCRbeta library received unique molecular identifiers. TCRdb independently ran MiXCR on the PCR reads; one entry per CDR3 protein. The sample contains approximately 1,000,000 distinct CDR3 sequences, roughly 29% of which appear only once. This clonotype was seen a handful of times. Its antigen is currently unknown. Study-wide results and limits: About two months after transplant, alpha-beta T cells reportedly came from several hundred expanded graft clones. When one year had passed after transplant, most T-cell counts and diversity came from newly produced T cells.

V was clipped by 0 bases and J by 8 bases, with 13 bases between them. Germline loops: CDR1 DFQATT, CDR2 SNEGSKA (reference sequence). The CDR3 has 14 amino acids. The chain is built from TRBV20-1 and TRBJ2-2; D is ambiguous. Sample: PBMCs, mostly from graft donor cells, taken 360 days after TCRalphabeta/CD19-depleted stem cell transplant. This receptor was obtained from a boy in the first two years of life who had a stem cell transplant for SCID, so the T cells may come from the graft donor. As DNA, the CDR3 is TGCAGTGCTAGAGATCTAGTACTCTCGGGGGAGCTGTTTTTT. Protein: CSARDLVLSGELFF.